Sequencing of this T cell receptor beta chain was carried out in a study of blood T cell repertoires in COVID-19. Study-level background: The study drew acute and convalescent COVID-19 samples from the United States, Italy and Spain. Sample material is recorded as cDNA or gDNA derived from T cells, B-cell-depleted T cells, or PBMCs.

Original data processing: The assay estimated nucleated cells by amplifying reference gene primers. Assay: immunoSEQ multiplex PCR; the TCRdb copy retains only in-frame clones and omits some. The V and J calls and clone size were taken over from that table, and D and trimming were inferred from the DNA. The sample has tens of thousands of clones, roughly 88% seen once. V was clipped by 6 bases and J by 2 bases, with 16 bases between them. The CDR3 is 15 amino acids. Germline values: CDR1 MNHEY, CDR2 SVGAGI. The receptor comes from a woman at least 80 years old with acute or convalescent COVID-19. The chain carries TRBV6-5 and TRBJ1-2; D possibly corresponds to TRBD1 (6 bases). The sequenced sample was peripheral blood. CDR3 in amino acids: CASRAPGGKNYGYTF. CDR3 nucleotide sequence: TGTGCCAGCAGGGCCCCGGGGGGCAAAAACTATGGCTACACCTTC.